The 21 T cell receptor beta chains in this list originate from one sample, sequenced in a study of regulatory T cells in long-lasting Graves disease. The sample's time point: newly diagnosed GD, antithyroid drugs for less than 3 months. Extracted RNA from PBMCs served as the source of the TCR library. Assembly of TCR beta libraries relied on iRepertoire HTBI primers together with Arm-PCR of CDR3 regions. MiXCR, applied by TCRdb to the multiplex PCR reads, yields one record per CDR3 protein. The table shows about 430,000 distinct CDR3 sequences, with 15% occurring only once. These data were also filed under a second study, of T cells in Graves' hyperthyroidism and ophthalmopathy.

The sequencing here drew on peripheral blood mononuclear cells (PBMCs), taken at new diagnosis, from a patient treated with antithyroid drugs. The receptors stem from a woman in her 40s with Graves disease.

At least ten counts were recorded for this clonotype. The genes are TRBV12-3 or TRBV12-4 and TRBJ2-7, with D tentatively TRBD1 (7 bases). V shed 5 bases and J shed 5 bases, with 16 bases lying between them. The CDR3 length is 14 residues. As DNA, the CDR3 is TGTGCCAGCAGTCTGAAACAGGGGAGGCACGAGCAGTACTTC. This gives the protein CASSLKQGRHEQYF.

This clonotype was found many times. The J gene is TRBJ2-1, the V gene TRBV19; TRBD2 matches 9 bases. The length of the CDR3 is 17 residues. Germline V CDR1 and CDR2: LNHDA, SQIVND (reference sequence). With V trimmed by 3 bases and J by 6 bases, 12 bases remained unmatched. The CDR3 loop is CASSILYTRGRANEQFF. CDR3 coding DNA: TGTGCCAGTAGTATCTTGTACACTCGCGGGAGGGCCAATGAGCAGTTCTTC.

This clonotype was found many times. The rearrangement links TRBV27 to TRBJ2-6; D is unclear. V was clipped by 2 bases and J by 0 bases, with 8 bases between them. Germline V gene data show CDR1 as MNHEY and CDR2 as SMNVEV (reference sequence). The CDR3 covers 16 residues. CDR3 region: CASSLLGHSGANVLTF. CDR3 coding DNA: TGTGCCAGCAGTTTACTGGGCCACTCTGGGGCCAACGTCCTGACTTTC.

Note on this clonotype: With a far larger clone one base away, a read error is the likely cause. V and J are TRBV12-3 or TRBV12-4 and TRBJ2-3, with TRBD1 identical over 7 bases. The J segment lost 6 bases and the V segment lost 5 bases, leaving 11 bases of the junction unmatched. The CDR3 has 15 residues. This chain's CDR3 is CASSEGDPQGDTQYF. CDR3 coding DNA: TGTGCCAGCAGTGAAGGGGACCCACAGGGGGATACGCAGTATTTT.

The V call is TRBV19, the J call TRBJ2-1, with 8 bases matching TRBD1. The CDR3 totals 14 residues. Trimming at V came to 6 bases and at J to 5 bases, leaving 6 bases not matched to a gene. Germline-derived CDR1 and CDR2 are LNHDA and SQIVND (reference sequence). The CDR3 nucleotides read TGTGCCAGTAGCCGGGACAGGATTGACAATGAGCAGTTCTTC. The encoded protein is CASSRDRIDNEQFF. The variable domain in full, with the rest retrieved from reference TRBV19 and TRBJ2-1, is DGGITQSPKYLFRKEGQNVTLSCEQNLNHDAMYWYRQDPGQGLRLIYYSQIVNDFQKGDIAEGYSVSREKKESFPLTVTSAQKNPTAFYLCASSRDRIDNEQFFGPGTRLTVL.

The chain recombines TRBV19 with TRBJ1-5; tentatively, D is TRBD1 (5 bases). Germline CDR1 reads LNHDA; CDR2 reads SQIVND (reference sequence). V dropped 7 bases and J dropped 0 bases, with 19 bases sitting between them. The CDR3 spans 17 residues. The CDR3 spells CASKTRQGNYSNQPQHF. The CDR3 region has the DNA TGTGCCAGTAAGACTCGGCAGGGAAACTATAGCAATCAGCCCCAGCATTTT.

This clonotype has ten or more counts. The chain couples TRBV10-1 to TRBJ2-3; 8 bases agree with TRBD1. Per the germline V gene, CDR1 is WNHNN and CDR2 is SYGVQD (reference sequence). This CDR3 contains 15 residues. V shed 6 bases and J 6 bases; nucleotides not matched to a gene: 11. This CDR3 is CASSQRTGIMDTQYF. The CDR3 nucleotides read TGCGCCAGCAGCCAACGGACAGGGATTATGGATACGCAGTATTTT.

The rearrangement uses TRBV7-9 and TRBJ1-4; D is uncertain. V lost 2 bases to trimming and J lost 3 bases, with 16 bases between them. From germline, CDR1 is SEHNR and CDR2 FQNEAQ (reference sequence). CDR3 size: 17 residues. CDR3 nucleotide sequence: TGTGCCAGCAGCTTAAATTCACAGACGTTGGCTAATGAAAAACTGTTTTTT. This codes for CASSLNSQTLANEKLFF.

This clonotype was found many times. The gene calls are TRBV28 and TRBJ1-5, with a weak D call TRBD1 (5 bases). The CDR3 totals 14 residues. V lost 6 bases to trimming and J lost 3 bases, with 12 bases between them. The germline V gene has CDR1 MDHEN and CDR2 SYDVKM. The CDR3 loop reads CASSVGGTNQPQHF. The CDR3, as DNA: TGTGCCAGCAGCGTTGGGGGGACCAATCAGCCCCAGCATTTT.

In this sample, this clonotype turned up a few times. The V and J genes are TRBV4-2 and TRBJ1-2; D is ambiguous. Germline V gene sequence: CDR1 LGHNA, CDR2 YNFKEQ. The germline V and J ends were trimmed by 4 bases and 8 bases, with 14 bases remaining between them. This CDR3 is 13 amino acids long. CDR3 sequence reads: CASSPGNLGGYTF. The CDR3 nucleotides read TGTGCCAGCAGCCCGGGAAATTTGGGCGGCTACACCTTC.

The sample holds a few counts of this clonotype. The chain uses TRBV5-4 and TRBJ1-2; 8 bases match TRBD1. The CDR3 loop spans 14 amino acids. V shed 1 base and J 3 bases; nucleotides not matched to a gene: 2. Germline V gene data show CDR1 as SGHNT and CDR2 as YYREEE (reference sequence). In DNA form, the CDR3 reads TGTGCCAGCAGCTTGCAGGGACAGGACTATGGCTACACCTTC. Protein: CASSLQGQDYGYTF.

The V and J genes are TRBV20-1 and TRBJ2-7; D unresolved. This CDR3 region has 15 residues. Trimming left V 1 base short and J 0 bases short, with 13 bases between. Germline V CDR1 and CDR2: DFQATT, SNEGSKA (reference sequence). The CDR3: CSARAQTTASYEQYF. The CDR3 coding sequence is TGCAGTGCTAGAGCTCAGACAACCGCCTCCTACGAGCAGTACTTC.

The V call is TRBV10-2, the J call TRBJ2-4; perhaps TRBD2 as D (7 bases). CDR1 is WSHSY and CDR2 is SAAADI in the germline V gene. This CDR3 is built from 17 residues. V was pared by 7 bases and J by 0 bases, with 19 bases between. The CDR3: CASTRGGGEQAKNIQYF. CDR3 nucleotides: TGCGCCAGCACGAGAGGGGGAGGGGAGCAAGCCAAAAACATTCAGTACTTC.

As DNA, the CDR3 is TGCGCCAGCAGCCATAAACAGGGGAATGAGCAGTTCTTC. It specifies CASSHKQGNEQFF. The V call is TRBV4-3, the J call TRBJ2-1; 7 bases are a match to TRBD1. The CDR3 is made up of 13 amino acids. V was clipped by 3 bases and J by 7 bases; unmatched bases: 3. CDR1 is LGHNA and CDR2 is YSLEER in the germline V gene.

This clonotype was observed many times. V gene TRBV7-8 combines with J gene TRBJ2-7, with a tentative D call TRBD2 (6 bases). Germline V gives CDR1 SGHVS, CDR2 FQNEAQ. Trimming cost V 8 bases and J 0 bases, with 14 bases left between them. This CDR3 contains 14 residues. The CDR3 loop is CASEGGVSSYEQYF. The CDR3 DNA follows: TGTGCCAGCGAGGGCGGGGTAAGCTCCTACGAGCAGTACTTC.

This clonotype appeared many times. The rearrangement joins TRBV6-5 to TRBJ1-1; D is ambiguous. Looked up from germline, CDR1 is MNHEY and CDR2 is SVGAGI. V was trimmed by 2 bases and J by 0 bases, leaving 16 bases between them. The CDR3 has 17 residues. The DNA of the CDR3 is TGTGCCAGCAGTTACAGGGCGAATTTTTGGATGAACACTGAAGCTTTCTTT. It codes for CASSYRANFWMNTEAFF.

In its sample, this clonotype was seen many times. The chain carries TRBV24-1 and TRBJ2-7; the D gene is possibly TRBD1 (6 bases). Trimming shortened V by 4 bases and J by 3 bases, and 15 bases separated the two germline ends. The length of the CDR3 is 15 residues. Germline V gene sequence: CDR1 KGHDR, CDR2 SFDVKD. The CDR3 nucleotides are TGTGCCACCAGTGACTCCGGGACACCGAGCTACGAGCAGTACTTC. Amino acid sequence: CATSDSGTPSYEQYF.

The V gene is TRBV20-1, the J gene TRBJ1-1, with D maybe TRBD1 (6 bases). Trimming pared 3 bases from V and 0 bases from J, leaving 14 bases between. Per germline, CDR1 DFQATT and CDR2 SNEGSKA (reference sequence). The CDR3 runs 15 residues. The CDR3 sequence: CSARIPGQLNTEAFF. The CDR3 DNA reads as TGCAGTGCTAGGATCCCGGGACAACTGAACACTGAAGCTTTCTTT.

J is TRBJ2-2 and V is TRBV9; weak D call: TRBD2 (6 bases). Germline V gene data show CDR1 as SGDLS and CDR2 as YYNGEE. V lost 0 bases and J 5 bases, leaving 17 bases between the germline ends. This CDR3 has 17 amino acids. Here the CDR3 reads CASSVEGTSPWTGELFF. The CDR3 DNA is TGTGCCAGCAGCGTAGAAGGGACTTCCCCGTGGACCGGGGAGCTGTTTTTT.

In this sample, this clonotype turned up a few times. The rearrangement uses TRBV4-2 and TRBJ2-5; D may correspond to TRBD1 or TRBD2 (5 bases each). Germline values: CDR1 LGHNA, CDR2 YNFKEQ. The CDR3 consists of 16 residues. V gave up 4 bases and J gave up 0 bases, with 15 bases separating them. Here the CDR3 reads CASSPEGRVNQETQYF. The CDR3 DNA is TGTGCCAGCAGCCCCGAGGGACGGGTCAACCAAGAGACCCAGTACTTC.

The chain links TRBV19 to TRBJ2-1, with 10 bases that match TRBD2. Trimming cost V 5 bases and J 9 bases; bases outside gene matches: 7. CDR3 length: 14 amino acids. Germline CDR1 and CDR2: LNHDA and SQIVND (reference sequence). CDR3 in DNA: TGTGCCAGTAGTCCAACTAGCGGGGTCTCTGAGCAGTTCTTC. Encoded protein: CASSPTSGVSEQFF.